These 32 T cell receptor beta chains came from one sample sequenced in a study of human T cells and chemical hapten exposure. Documented time point: patch test 2, 6 weeks after DPC sensitization. Stated treatment: therapeutic diphenylcyclopropenone sensitization with weekly scalp DPC. TCRdb independently ran MiXCR on the RACE reads; one entry per CDR3 protein. The sample has roughly 30,000 distinct CDR3 sequences, 8% to 9.5% seen once. Here the sequenced sample was whole blood, taken in connection with sensitization to the hapten diphenylcyclopropenone (DPC). All receptors derive from a man aged 30 to 39 with alopecia areata. Some clones in this sample may be carry-over from other donors' samples.

This clonotype has at least ten counts. This chain uses TRBV29-1 with TRBJ2-1; 11 bases line up with TRBD2. The V segment lost 7 bases and the J segment 7 bases; nucleotides outside the gene matches: 6. Germline CDR1 is SQVTM and CDR2 is ANQGSEA. CDR3 length: 13 amino acids. DNA for the CDR3: TGCAGCGCCGCCCGACTAGCGGGAAATGAGCAGTTCTTC. The encoded protein is CSAARLAGNEQFF.

The chain is built from TRBV20-1 and TRBJ2-3; perhaps TRBD2 as D (5 bases). The CDR3 is made up of 13 amino acids. Trimming shortened V by 6 bases and J by 1 base, and 11 bases separated the two germline ends. The germline gives CDR1 DFQATT, CDR2 SNEGSKA (reference sequence). CDR3 DNA sequence: TGCAGTGCGGGTTGGACTGGCACAGATACGCAGTATTTT. Translation: CSAGWTGTDTQYF.

This clonotype was seen a handful of times. This chain uses TRBV4-3 with TRBJ1-2, with 9 bases aligning to TRBD1. Unmatched junction bases numbered 11, after V lost 0 bases and J lost 3 bases. Germline CDR1 and CDR2: LGHNA and YSLEER. The CDR3 loop spans 18 amino acids. This chain's CDR3 is CASSQEGTGIWEHYGYTF. As DNA, the CDR3 is TGCGCCAGCAGCCAAGAAGGGACAGGGATATGGGAGCACTATGGCTACACCTTC.

This clonotype occurred a few times. This chain uses TRBV5-1 with TRBJ2-1; 9 bases fit TRBD2. CDR3 length: 15 amino acids. V gave up 3 bases and J gave up 12 bases; unmatched junction bases: 13. The V gene's germline CDR1 is SGHRS and CDR2 YFSETQ. The CDR3, as DNA: TGCGCCAGCAGCTCGGGCGACGGGCTAGCGGGGAGGCAGTTCTTC. This sequence encodes CASSSGDGLAGRQFF.

The rearrangement uses TRBV7-3 and TRBJ1-5, with D possibly being TRBD1 (5 bases). This CDR3 is 21 amino acids long. CDR1 is SGHTA, CDR2 FQGTGA, per germline. V was shortened by 1 base and J by 0 bases, with 25 bases between the two germline ends. CDR3 DNA sequence: TGTGCCAGCAGCTTAAATGGCGGACTTAAGGGGTCCGCCTATAGCAATCAGCCCCAGCATTTT. Protein product: CASSLNGGLKGSAYSNQPQHF.

This clonotype was picked up a small number of times. The chain combines TRBV12-3 or TRBV12-4 with TRBJ2-1, with TRBD1 matching 7 bases. J lost 3 bases, V lost 5 bases, and 7 bases had no gene match. This CDR3 contains 15 residues. The CDR3 DNA reads TGTGCCAGCAGTGATGGGACAGACTACTACAATGAGCAGTTCTTC. Protein sequence: CASSDGTDYYNEQFF.

This clonotype was picked up many times. The chain uses TRBV7-3 and TRBJ2-5; D gene uncertain. The CDR3 contains 11 residues. V was cut by 3 bases and J by 4 bases, with 3 bases left in between. Germline-derived CDR1 and CDR2 are SGHTA and FQGTGA. The CDR3 DNA reads as TGTGCCAGCAGCTTCGGAGAGACCCAGTACTTC. This codes for CASSFGETQYF.

This clonotype occurred many times. The chain couples TRBV19 to TRBJ1-4; weak D call: TRBD1 (6 bases). The CDR3 is 15 amino acids. V was pared by 2 bases and J by 0 bases, with 7 bases between. Germline values: CDR1 LNHDA, CDR2 SQIVND (reference sequence). In DNA, the CDR3 is TGTGCCAGTAGTATAAGGGGGACAACTAATGAAAAACTGTTTTTT. Protein product: CASSIRGTTNEKLFF.

In this sample, this clonotype turned up a few times. The chain carries TRBV2 and TRBJ1-1, with a tentative D call TRBD1 (6 bases). CDR3 length equals 13 residues. Trimming shortened V by 4 bases and J by 6 bases, and 12 bases separated the two germline ends. Looked up from germline, CDR1 is SNHLY and CDR2 is FYNNEI. CDR3 sequence: CASSVQGQSEAFF. The CDR3 DNA reads TGTGCCAGCAGTGTGCAGGGGCAATCTGAAGCTTTCTTT. The variable domain in full, with the rest retrieved from reference TRBV2 and TRBJ1-1, is EPEVTQTPSHQVTQMGQEVILRCVPISNHLYFYWYRQILGQKVEFLVSFYNNEISEKSEIFDDQFSVERPDGSNFTLKIRSTKLEDSAMYFCASSVQGQSEAFFGQGTRLTVV.

Ten or more counts support this clonotype. One junction end does not reproduce the germline sequence, and a read error may be involved. The V call is TRBV19, the J call TRBJ2-3, with 9 bases matching TRBD1. Germline V gives CDR1 LNHDA, CDR2 SQIVND (reference sequence). The CDR3 has 13 amino acids. The CDR3 coding sequence is TGTGCCAGTAGTATAGGGGTCGGGACAGGGCGATGTTTT. It specifies CASSIGVGTGRCF.

Sample share makes this clonotype medium-sized. This sequence joins TRBV6-5 and TRBJ2-1; TRBD1 is a possible D gene (6 bases). This CDR3 comprises 13 residues. Looked up from germline, CDR1 is MNHEY and CDR2 is SVGAGI. The V and J ends lost 0 bases and 7 bases respectively, with 7 bases between them. The CDR3 spells CASSYSQGNEQFF. For the CDR3, the DNA is TGTGCCAGCAGTTACTCACAGGGAAATGAGCAGTTCTTC.

The chain joins TRBV6-5 to TRBJ1-3, with D unresolved. The germline V gene encodes CDR1 MNHEY and CDR2 SVGAGI. CDR3 length: 13 residues. V lost 6 bases, J lost 4 bases, and 10 bases lay in between. In nucleotides, the CDR3 is TGTGCCAGCAGGACGACTGCGGGAAACACCATATATTTT. Amino acid sequence: CASRTTAGNTIYF.

Sample share makes this clonotype medium-sized. The chain employs TRBV7-9 and TRBJ2-1; a possible D gene is TRBD2 (6 bases). Germline lookup yields CDR1 SEHNR and CDR2 FQNEAQ (reference sequence). V shed 5 bases and J shed 7 bases, with 18 bases lying between them. This CDR3 is built from 15 residues. The DNA for the CDR3 is TGTGCCAGCAGCCTTCCAGGCGCGGGGTTTAATGAGCAGTTCTTC. This gives the protein CASSLPGAGFNEQFF.

This clonotype was seen a few times. This sequence joins TRBV7-6 and TRBJ1-5, with D hard to call. Germline V lookup: CDR1 SGHVS, CDR2 FNYEAQ. CDR3 length: 14 amino acids. V lost 0 bases, J lost 4 bases, and 7 bases lay in between. The DNA of the CDR3 is TGTGCCAGCAGCTTAGCTGTGGGGAATCAGCCCCAGCATTTT. Its protein is CASSLAVGNQPQHF.

In its sample, this clonotype was seen many times. The rearrangement links TRBV4-3 to TRBJ1-1, with D maybe TRBD1 (5 bases). Germline V lookup: CDR1 LGHNA, CDR2 YSLEER. V lost 4 bases and J 5 bases, leaving 17 bases between the germline ends. This CDR3 has 15 amino acids. CDR3 bases: TGCGCCAGCAGCCTTCGAGGGGAGGGTTGGACTGAAGCTTTCTTT. Protein product: CASSLRGEGWTEAFF.

The rearrangement joins TRBV3-1 to TRBJ2-5; 8 positions match TRBD2. The V segment lost 0 bases and the J segment 2 bases; nucleotides outside the gene matches: 11. This CDR3 is built from 18 residues. Germline-derived CDR1 and CDR2 are LGHDT and YNNKEL (reference sequence). The CDR3 DNA sequence: TGTGCCAGCAGCCAAGACTACCTAGCGGGCGGAGGGCAAGAGACCCAGTACTTC. Amino acid sequence: CASSQDYLAGGGQETQYF.

This clonotype was recorded at least ten times. CDR3 bases: TGTGCCAGCAGCTATAGCCCCCCTAGCGGGATTTACAATGAGCAGTTCTTC. Its translation is CASSYSPPSGIYNEQFF. The V and J genes are TRBV7-2 and TRBJ2-1; TRBD2 aligns across 9 bases. This CDR3 spans 17 amino acids. Germline V lookup: CDR1 SGHTA, CDR2 FQGNSA. With 4 bases clipped from V and 4 bases from J, the junction kept 11 bases outside the gene matches.

At least ten counts were recorded for this clonotype. V and J are TRBV6-5 and TRBJ2-7, with D unresolved. CDR3 size: 13 residues. Looked up from germline, CDR1 is MNHEY and CDR2 is SVGAGI. The V end was cut by 7 bases, the J end by 7 bases, with 17 bases between. The CDR3 is CASTRWSSGEQYF. The CDR3 region has the DNA TGTGCCAGCACGCGGTGGAGTTCTGGGGAGCAGTACTTC.

The chain links TRBV20-1 to TRBJ1-2, with a weak D call TRBD1 (5 bases). Germline values: CDR1 DFQATT, CDR2 SNEGSKA (reference sequence). Between the trimmed V and J ends, which lost 2 bases and 3 bases, there was a span of 10 bases. The CDR3 has 13 residues. The CDR3 region has the DNA TGCAGTGCTAGATTCGGGACGGACTATGGCTACACCTTC. As protein: CSARFGTDYGYTF.

Notes on this clonotype: The junction does not match germline at one end; this may be a read error. The rearrangement uses TRBV7-7 and TRBJ2-5, with D possibly matching TRBD2 (6 bases). CDR3 length: 14 amino acids. Germline-derived CDR1 and CDR2 are SSHAT and FNYEAQ (reference sequence). CDR3 in amino acids: CASSRSGYQETQYF. The CDR3 DNA sequence: TGTGCTAGCAGCAGGAGCGGGTACCAAGAGACCCAGTACTTC. Complete variable domain (other parts from reference TRBV7-7 and TRBJ2-5): GAGVSQSPRYKVTKRGQDVTLRCDPISSHATLYWYQQALGQGPEFLTYFNYEAQPDKSGLPSDRFSAERPEGSISTLTIQRTEQRDSAMYRCASSRSGYQETQYFGPGTRLLVL.

Ten or more counts support this clonotype. The chain combines TRBV20-1 with TRBJ2-1, with D possibly being TRBD2 (6 bases). This CDR3 has 14 residues. Trimming removed 5 bases from V and 2 bases from J, with 13 bases in between. Germline V gene data show CDR1 as DFQATT and CDR2 as SNEGSKA (reference sequence). CDR3 DNA sequence: TGCAGTGCTTTACGGGACTTAACCTACAATGAGCAGTTCTTC. Its translation is CSALRDLTYNEQFF.

This clonotype was seen at least ten times. The V gene is TRBV11-3, the J gene TRBJ2-1, with D unclear. Germline CDR1 is SGHNT and CDR2 is YENEEA. The CDR3 spans 13 residues. Trimming shortened V by 5 bases and J by 2 bases, and 7 bases separated the two germline ends. CDR3 sequence (DNA): TGTGCCAGCAGCACCGGAGCCTACAATGAGCAGTTCTTC. Translated: CASSTGAYNEQFF.

This clonotype showed up many times. Written as DNA, the CDR3 is TGTGCCAGTACCCTGCAGGGACACGGGCAGCCCCAGCATTTT. Protein sequence: CASTLQGHGQPQHF. The chain is built from TRBV19 and TRBJ1-5, with a possible D match to TRBD1 (6 bases). Germline CDR1 reads LNHDA; CDR2 reads SQIVND (reference sequence). V was trimmed by 7 bases and J by 7 bases, leaving 17 bases between them. This CDR3 has 14 residues.

V is TRBV12-5 and J is TRBJ2-7, with 10 bases matching TRBD1. The junction had 5 bases not matched to a gene; V was cut back by 5 bases and J by 4 bases. CDR1 and CDR2 (germline): LGHNT, FRNRAP. CDR3 length equals 14 residues. CDR3 loop: CASGGRDRGYEQYF. The DNA for the CDR3 is TGTGCTAGTGGTGGCCGGGACAGGGGTTACGAGCAGTACTTC.

This clonotype was detected a few times. This chain joins TRBV11-1 and TRBJ1-6; D gene ambiguous. Germline V gene data show CDR1 as SGHAT and CDR2 as FQDESV (reference sequence). The V and J ends lost 5 bases and 7 bases respectively, with 12 bases between them. CDR3 length equals 14 residues. The CDR3 region is CASSHRGNNSPLHF. The CDR3 coding sequence is TGTGCCAGCAGCCACCGGGGTAACAATTCACCCCTCCACTTT.

The rearrangement uses TRBV6-2 or TRBV6-3 and TRBJ2-7; D possibly uses TRBD1 or TRBD2 (5 bases each). Germline V gives CDR1 MNHEY, CDR2 SVGEGT. The length of the CDR3 is 15 residues. V lost 6 bases to trimming and J lost 0 bases, with 15 bases between them. CDR3 region: CASSRARDGSYEQYF. CDR3 coding DNA: TGTGCCAGCAGCCGAGCCCGGGACGGCTCCTACGAGCAGTACTTC.

This clonotype was recorded at least ten times. The chain employs TRBV11-1 and TRBJ1-1; unclear D gene. Germline assignment: CDR1 SGHAT and CDR2 FQDESV (reference sequence). The CDR3 sequence is 13 residues long. V was cut by 5 bases and J by 4 bases, with 11 bases left in between. The CDR3 here is CASSLDFSTEAFF. The CDR3 DNA reads as TGTGCCAGCAGCCTTGATTTCAGCACTGAAGCTTTCTTT.

There are a few counts of this clonotype. V is TRBV30 and J is TRBJ1-2; D perhaps matches TRBD1 (5 bases). Trimming removed 4 bases at V and 0 bases at J, with 12 bases between. The CDR3 consists of 14 residues. Per the germline V gene, CDR1 is GTSNPN and CDR2 is SVGIG (reference sequence). The CDR3 region has the DNA TGTGCCTGGATCAGGGACGCTACTAACTATGGCTACACCTTC. This gives the protein CAWIRDATNYGYTF.

The chain links TRBV29-1 to TRBJ1-2, with 7 bases aligning to TRBD1. The CDR3 totals 12 residues. Germline trimming cut 4 bases from V and 4 bases from J; bases unmatched to any gene: 3. Germline CDR1 is SQVTM and CDR2 is ANQGSEA. The CDR3 DNA reads TGCAGCGTTGGGGGACAGAGCTATGGCTACACCTTC. Protein product: CSVGGQSYGYTF.

This clonotype was detected ten times or more. The gene calls are TRBV6-2 or TRBV6-3 and TRBJ1-2; D not certain. Germline V lookup: CDR1 MNHEY, CDR2 SVGEGT. Trimming pared 0 bases from V and 2 bases from J, leaving 10 bases between. This CDR3 has 15 residues. The CDR3 is CASSYSMSINYGYTF. DNA for the CDR3: TGTGCCAGCAGTTACTCGATGTCTATCAACTATGGCTACACCTTC.

The chain recombines TRBV11-2 with TRBJ2-6, with D unresolved. The CDR3 has 14 amino acids. V was pared by 4 bases and J by 6 bases, with 10 bases between. From germline, CDR1 is SGHAT and CDR2 FQNNGV. CDR3 DNA sequence: TGTGCCAGCAGCTCGCCTTCGGAGGCCAACGTCCTGACTTTC. It is translated as CASSSPSEANVLTF.

The chain carries TRBV2 and TRBJ2-4, with D maybe TRBD1 (6 bases). The V gene lost 2 bases and the J gene lost 2 bases, with 16 bases spanning the gap. Germline V gives CDR1 SNHLY, CDR2 FYNNEI. The CDR3 covers 17 residues. The CDR3 protein is CASSESLDSSTKNIQYF. The CDR3 nucleotides read TGTGCCAGCAGTGAATCCCTGGACAGTTCTACCAAAAACATTCAGTACTTC.